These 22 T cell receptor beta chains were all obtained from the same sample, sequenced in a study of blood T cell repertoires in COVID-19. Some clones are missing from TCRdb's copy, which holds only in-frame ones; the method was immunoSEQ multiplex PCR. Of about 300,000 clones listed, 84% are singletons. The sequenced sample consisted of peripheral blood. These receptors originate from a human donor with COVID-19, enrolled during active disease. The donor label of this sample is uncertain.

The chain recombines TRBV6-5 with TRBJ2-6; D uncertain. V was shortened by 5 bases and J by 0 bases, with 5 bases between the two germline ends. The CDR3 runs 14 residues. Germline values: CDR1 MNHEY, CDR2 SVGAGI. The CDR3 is CASSRSSGANVLTF. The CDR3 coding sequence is TGTGCCAGCAGTCGGTCCTCTGGGGCCAACGTCCTGACTTTC.

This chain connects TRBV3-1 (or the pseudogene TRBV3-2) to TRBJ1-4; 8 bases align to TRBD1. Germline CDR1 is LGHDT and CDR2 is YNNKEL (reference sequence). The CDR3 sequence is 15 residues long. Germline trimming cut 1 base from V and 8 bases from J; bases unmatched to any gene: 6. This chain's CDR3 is CASSQGGQGGEKLFF. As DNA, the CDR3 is TGTGCCAGCAGCCAAGGCGGACAGGGTGGAGAAAAACTGTTTTTT.

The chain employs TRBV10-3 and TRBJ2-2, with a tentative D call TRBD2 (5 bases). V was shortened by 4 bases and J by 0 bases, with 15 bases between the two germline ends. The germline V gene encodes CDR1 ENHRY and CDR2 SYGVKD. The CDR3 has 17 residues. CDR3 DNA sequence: TGTGCCATCAGTGGTCGAGGGAGTTCTGCGAACACCGGGGAGCTGTTTTTT. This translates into CAISGRGSSANTGELFF.

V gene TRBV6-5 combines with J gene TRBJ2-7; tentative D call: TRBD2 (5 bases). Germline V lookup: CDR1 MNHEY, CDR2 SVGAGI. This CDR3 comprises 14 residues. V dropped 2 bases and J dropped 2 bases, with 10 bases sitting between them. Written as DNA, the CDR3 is TGTGCCAGCAGTTACGTCGCGGGCACCTACGAGCAGTACTTC. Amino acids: CASSYVAGTYEQYF.

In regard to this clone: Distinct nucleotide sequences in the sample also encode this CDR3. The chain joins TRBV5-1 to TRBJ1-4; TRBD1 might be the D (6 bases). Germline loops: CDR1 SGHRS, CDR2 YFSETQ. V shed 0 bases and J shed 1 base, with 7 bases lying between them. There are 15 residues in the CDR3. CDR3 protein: CASSLGGGTNEKLFF. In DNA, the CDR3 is TGCGCCAGCAGCTTGGGAGGGGGAACTAATGAAAAACTGTTTTTT. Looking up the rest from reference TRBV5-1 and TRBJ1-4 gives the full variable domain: KAGVTQTPRYLIKTRGQQVTLSCSPISGHRSVSWYQQTPGQGLQFLFEYFSETQRNKGNFPGRFSGRQFSNSRSEMNVSTLELGDSALYLCASSLGGGTNEKLFFGSGTQLSVL.

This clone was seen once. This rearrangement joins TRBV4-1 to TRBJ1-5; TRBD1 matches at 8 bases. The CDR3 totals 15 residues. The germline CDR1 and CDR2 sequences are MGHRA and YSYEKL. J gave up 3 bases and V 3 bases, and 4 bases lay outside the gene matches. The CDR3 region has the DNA TGCGCCAGCAGCCAGAGGGACAGGAACAATCAGCCCCAGCATTTT. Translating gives CASSQRDRNNQPQHF.

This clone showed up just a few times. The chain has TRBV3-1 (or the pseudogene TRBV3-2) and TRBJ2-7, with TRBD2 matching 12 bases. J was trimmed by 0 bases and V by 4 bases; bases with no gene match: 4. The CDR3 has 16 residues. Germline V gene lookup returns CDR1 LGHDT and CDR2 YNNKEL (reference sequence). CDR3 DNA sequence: TGTGCCAGCAGCCGTCTGACTAGCGGGGGCTCCTACGAGCAGTACTTC. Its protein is CASSRLTSGGSYEQYF.

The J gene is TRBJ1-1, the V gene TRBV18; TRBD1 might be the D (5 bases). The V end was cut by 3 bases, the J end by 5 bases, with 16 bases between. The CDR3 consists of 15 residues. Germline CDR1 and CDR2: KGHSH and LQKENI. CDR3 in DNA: TGTGCCAGCTCACCTCTCGGGGGACGGAATACTGAAGCTTTCTTT. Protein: CASSPLGGRNTEAFF. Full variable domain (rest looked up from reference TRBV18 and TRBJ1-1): NAGVMQNPRHLVRRRGQEARLRCSPMKGHSHVYWYRQLPEEGLKFMVYLQKENIIDESGMPKERFSAEFPKEGPSILRIQQVVRGDSAAYFCASSPLGGRNTEAFFGQGTRLTVV.

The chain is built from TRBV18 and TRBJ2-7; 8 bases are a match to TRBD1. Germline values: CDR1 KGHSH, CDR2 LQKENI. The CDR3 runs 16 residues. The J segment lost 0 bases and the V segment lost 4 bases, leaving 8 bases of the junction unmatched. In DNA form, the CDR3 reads TGTGCCAGCTCACAATCCCAGGGGGCCTCCTCCTACGAGCAGTACTTC. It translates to CASSQSQGASSYEQYF. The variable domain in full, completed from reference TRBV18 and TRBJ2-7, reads NAGVMQNPRHLVRRRGQEARLRCSPMKGHSHVYWYRQLPEEGLKFMVYLQKENIIDESGMPKERFSAEFPKEGPSILRIQQVVRGDSAAYFCASSQSQGASSYEQYFGPGTRLTVT.

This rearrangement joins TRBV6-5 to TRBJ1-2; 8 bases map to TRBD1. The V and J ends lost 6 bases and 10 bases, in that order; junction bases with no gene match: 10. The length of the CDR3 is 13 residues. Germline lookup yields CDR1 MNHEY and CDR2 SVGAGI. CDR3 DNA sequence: TGTGCCAGCAGGCCCCAGGGGGCGGGGGACTACACCTTC. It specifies CASRPQGAGDYTF.

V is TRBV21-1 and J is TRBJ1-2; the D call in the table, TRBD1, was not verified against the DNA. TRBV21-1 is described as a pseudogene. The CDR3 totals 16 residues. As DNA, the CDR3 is TGTGCCAGCAGCACCGGCCCCACGGACAGGCACTCGGGCTACACCTTC. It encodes CASSTGPTDRHSGYTF.

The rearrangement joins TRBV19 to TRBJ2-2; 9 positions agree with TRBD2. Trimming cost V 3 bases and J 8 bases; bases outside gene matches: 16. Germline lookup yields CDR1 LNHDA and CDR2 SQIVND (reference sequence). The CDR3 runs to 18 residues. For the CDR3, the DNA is TGTGCCAGTAGTATCCAAGCCCAATTCCCTAGCGGGACTGGGGAGCTGTTTTTT. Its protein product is CASSIQAQFPSGTGELFF.

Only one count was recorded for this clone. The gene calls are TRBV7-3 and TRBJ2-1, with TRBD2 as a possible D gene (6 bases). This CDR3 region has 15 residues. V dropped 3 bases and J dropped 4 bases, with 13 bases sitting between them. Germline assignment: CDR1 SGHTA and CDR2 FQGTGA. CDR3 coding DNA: TGTGCCAGCAGCTTCGGAGGGAGTGCTTACAATGAGCAGTTCTTC. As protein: CASSFGGSAYNEQFF. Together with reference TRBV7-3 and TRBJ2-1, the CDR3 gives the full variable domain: GAGVSQTPSNKVTEKGKYVELRCDPISGHTALYWYRQSLGQGPEFLIYFQGTGAADDSGLPNDRFFAVRPEGSVSTLKIQRTERGDSAVYLCASSFGGSAYNEQFFGPGTRLTVL.

CDR3 loop: CASSSLRDRGHSQPQHF. The CDR3 DNA reads as TGTGCCAGCAGCTCACTCCGGGACAGGGGGCACAGTCAGCCCCAGCATTTT. The genes are TRBV28 and TRBJ1-5; TRBD1 matches at 12 bases. There are 17 residues in the CDR3. The germline V gene encodes CDR1 MDHEN and CDR2 SYDVKM. Trimming cost V 6 bases and J 6 bases; bases outside gene matches: 12.

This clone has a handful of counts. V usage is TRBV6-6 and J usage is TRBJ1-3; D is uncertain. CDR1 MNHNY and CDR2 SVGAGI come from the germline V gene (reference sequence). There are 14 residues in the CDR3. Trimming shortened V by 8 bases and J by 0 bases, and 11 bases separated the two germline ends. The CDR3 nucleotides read TGTGCCAGCCTGGCGGGTAACTCTGGAAACACCATATATTTT. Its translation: CASLAGNSGNTIYF.

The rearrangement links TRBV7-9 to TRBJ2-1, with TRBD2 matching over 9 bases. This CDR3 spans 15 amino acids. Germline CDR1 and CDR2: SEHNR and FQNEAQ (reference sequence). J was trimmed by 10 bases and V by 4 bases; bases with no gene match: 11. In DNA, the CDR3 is TGTGCCAGCAGCTACTCCGCGGGAGGGATCCCGGAGCAGTTCTTC. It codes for CASSYSAGGIPEQFF.

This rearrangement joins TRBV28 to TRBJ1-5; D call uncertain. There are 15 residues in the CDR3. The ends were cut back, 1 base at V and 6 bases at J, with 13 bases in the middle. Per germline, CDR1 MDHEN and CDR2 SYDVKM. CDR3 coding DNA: TGTGCCAGCAGTTTATTGGGCCTCGATAGTCAGCCCCAGCATTTT. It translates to CASSLLGLDSQPQHF.

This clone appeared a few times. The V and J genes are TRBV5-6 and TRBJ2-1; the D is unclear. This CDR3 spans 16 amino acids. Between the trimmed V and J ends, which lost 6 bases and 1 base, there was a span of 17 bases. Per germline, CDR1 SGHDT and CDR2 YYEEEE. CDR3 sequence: CASTHLRSRSYNEQFF. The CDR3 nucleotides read TGTGCCAGCACTCACCTTAGATCGCGATCCTACAATGAGCAGTTCTTC. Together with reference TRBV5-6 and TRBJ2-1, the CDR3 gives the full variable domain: DAGVTQSPTHLIKTRGQQVTLRCSPKSGHDTVSWYQQALGQGPQFIFQYYEEEERQRGNFPDRFSGHQFPNYSSELNVNALLLGDSALYLCASTHLRSRSYNEQFFGPGTRLTVL.

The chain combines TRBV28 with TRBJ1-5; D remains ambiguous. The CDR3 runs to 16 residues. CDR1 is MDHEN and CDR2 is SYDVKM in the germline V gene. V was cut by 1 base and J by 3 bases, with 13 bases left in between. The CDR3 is CASSLLGRNSNQPQHF. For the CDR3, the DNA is TGTGCCAGCAGTTTATTAGGCAGGAACTCCAATCAGCCCCAGCATTTT.

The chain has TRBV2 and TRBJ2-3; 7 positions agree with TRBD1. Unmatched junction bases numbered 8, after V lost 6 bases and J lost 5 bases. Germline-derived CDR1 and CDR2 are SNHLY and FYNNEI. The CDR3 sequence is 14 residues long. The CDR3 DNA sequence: TGTGCCAGCAGGGGACAGTTGGCGCTAGATACGCAGTATTTT. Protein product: CASRGQLALDTQYF.

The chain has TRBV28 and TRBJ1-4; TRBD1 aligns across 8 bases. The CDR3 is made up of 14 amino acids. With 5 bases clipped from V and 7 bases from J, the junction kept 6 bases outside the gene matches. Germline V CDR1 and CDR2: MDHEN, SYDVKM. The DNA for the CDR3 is TGTGCCAGCAGTCTAGGTGGGACAGGTGAAAAACTGTTTTTT. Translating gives CASSLGGTGEKLFF.

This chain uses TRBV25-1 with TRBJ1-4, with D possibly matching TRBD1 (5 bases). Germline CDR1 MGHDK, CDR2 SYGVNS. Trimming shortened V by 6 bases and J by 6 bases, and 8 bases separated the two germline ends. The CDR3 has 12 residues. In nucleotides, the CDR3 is TGTGCCAGCAGCCGGGGGGATGAAAAACTGTTTTTT. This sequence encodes CASSRGDEKLFF. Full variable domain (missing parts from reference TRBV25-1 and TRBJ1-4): EADIYQTPRYLVIGTGKKITLECSQTMGHDKMYWYQQDPGMELHLIHYSYGVNSTEKGDLSSESTVSRIRTEHFPLTLESARPSHTSQYLCASSRGDEKLFFGSGTQLSVL.